This T cell receptor beta chain derives from a study of cytotoxic CD8 clonotypes in ibrutinib-treated CLL. The overall study: The study recorded mean values of approximately 260,000 productive templates and tens of thousands of productive rearrangements per sample.

Some clones are missing from TCRdb's copy, which holds only in-frame ones; the method was immunoSEQ multiplex PCR. The table shows approximately 45,000 clones, with roughly three quarters occurring only once. V lost 3 bases to trimming and J lost 6 bases; unmatched junction nucleotides: 13. This CDR3 has 15 residues. CDR1 is GTSNPN, CDR2 SVGIG, per germline (reference sequence). The source of about 1.9 micrograms of genomic DNA for TCR beta libraries was cryopreserved PBMCs. The TCR sequence derives from a human donor with chronic lymphocytic leukemia. The rearrangement joins TRBV30 to TRBJ2-7; 8 bases map to TRBD2. This sample comprised PBMCs, obtained after 12 months of ibrutinib treatment. CDR3 region: CAWSREGRERGEQYF. In DNA, the CDR3 is TGTGCCTGGAGCCGGGAGGGGCGGGAAAGGGGCGAGCAGTACTTC.